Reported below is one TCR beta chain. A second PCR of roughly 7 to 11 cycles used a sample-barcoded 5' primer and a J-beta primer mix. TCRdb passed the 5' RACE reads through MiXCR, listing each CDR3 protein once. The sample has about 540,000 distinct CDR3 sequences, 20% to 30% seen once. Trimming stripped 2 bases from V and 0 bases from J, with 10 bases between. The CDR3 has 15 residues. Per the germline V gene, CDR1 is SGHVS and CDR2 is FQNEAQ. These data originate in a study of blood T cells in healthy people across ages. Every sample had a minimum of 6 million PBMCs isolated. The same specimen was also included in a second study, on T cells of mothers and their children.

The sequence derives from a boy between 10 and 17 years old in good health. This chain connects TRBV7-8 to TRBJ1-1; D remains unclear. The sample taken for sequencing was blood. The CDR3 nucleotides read TGTGCCAGCAGCTTATCGAGAGGGATGAACACTGAAGCTTTCTTT. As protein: CASSLSRGMNTEAFF.